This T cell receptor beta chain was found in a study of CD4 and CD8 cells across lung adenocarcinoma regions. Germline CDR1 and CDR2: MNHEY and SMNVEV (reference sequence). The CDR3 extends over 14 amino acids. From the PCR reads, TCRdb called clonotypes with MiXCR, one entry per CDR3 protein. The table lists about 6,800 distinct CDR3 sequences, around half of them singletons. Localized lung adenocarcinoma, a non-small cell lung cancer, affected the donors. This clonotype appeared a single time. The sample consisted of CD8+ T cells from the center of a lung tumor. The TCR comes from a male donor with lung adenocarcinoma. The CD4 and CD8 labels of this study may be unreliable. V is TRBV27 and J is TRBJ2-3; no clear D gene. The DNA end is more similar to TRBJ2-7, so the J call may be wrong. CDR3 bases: TGTGCCAGCAGCCTCGCTGTAGGCACAAATGCGCAGTACTTC. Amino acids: CASSLAVGTNAQYF.